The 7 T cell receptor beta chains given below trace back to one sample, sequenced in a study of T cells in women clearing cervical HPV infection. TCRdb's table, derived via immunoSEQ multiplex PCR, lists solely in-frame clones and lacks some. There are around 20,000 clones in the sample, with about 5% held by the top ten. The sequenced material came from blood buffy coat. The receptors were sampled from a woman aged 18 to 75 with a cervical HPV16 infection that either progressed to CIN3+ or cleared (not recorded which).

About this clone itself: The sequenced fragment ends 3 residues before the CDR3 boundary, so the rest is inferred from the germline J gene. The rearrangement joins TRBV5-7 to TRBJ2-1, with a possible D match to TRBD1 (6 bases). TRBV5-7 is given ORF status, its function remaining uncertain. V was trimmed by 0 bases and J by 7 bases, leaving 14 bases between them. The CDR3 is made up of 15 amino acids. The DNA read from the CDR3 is TGTGCCAGCAGCTTGGCCCAGGGACAAGTGAATGAG. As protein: CASSLAQGQVNE. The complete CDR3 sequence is CASSLAQGQVNEQFF.

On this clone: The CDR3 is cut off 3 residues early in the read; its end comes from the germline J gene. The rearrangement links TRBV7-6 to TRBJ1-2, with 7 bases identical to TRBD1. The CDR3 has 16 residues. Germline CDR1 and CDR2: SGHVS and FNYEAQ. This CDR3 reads CASSLRDRIPTDTYTF. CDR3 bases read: TGTGCCAGCAGCCTCCGGGACAGAATTCCGACAGATACC.

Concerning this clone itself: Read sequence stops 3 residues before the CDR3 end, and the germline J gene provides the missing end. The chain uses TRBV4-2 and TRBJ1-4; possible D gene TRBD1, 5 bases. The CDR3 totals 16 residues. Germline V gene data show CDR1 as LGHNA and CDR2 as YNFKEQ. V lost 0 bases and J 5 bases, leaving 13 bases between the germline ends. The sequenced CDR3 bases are TGTGCCAGCAGCCAAGATTATGGAGGGGTGAATGAAAAA. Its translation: CASSQDYGGVNEK. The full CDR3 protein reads CASSQDYGGVNEKLFF.

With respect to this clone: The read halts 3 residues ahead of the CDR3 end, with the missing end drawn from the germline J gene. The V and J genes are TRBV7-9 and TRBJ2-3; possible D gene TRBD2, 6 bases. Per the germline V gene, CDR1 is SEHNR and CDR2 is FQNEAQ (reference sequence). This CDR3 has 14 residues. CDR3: CASSKLGGEETQYF. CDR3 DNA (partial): TGTGCCAGCAGCAAACTCGGAGGGGAGGAGACG.

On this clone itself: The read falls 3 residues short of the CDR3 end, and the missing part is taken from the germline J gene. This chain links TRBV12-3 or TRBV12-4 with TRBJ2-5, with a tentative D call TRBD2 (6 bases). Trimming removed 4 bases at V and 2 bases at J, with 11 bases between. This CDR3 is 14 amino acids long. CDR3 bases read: TGTGCCAGCAGTTCAGTAGCGGTTCAAGAGACC. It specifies CASSSVAVQET. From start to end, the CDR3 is CASSSVAVQETQYF.

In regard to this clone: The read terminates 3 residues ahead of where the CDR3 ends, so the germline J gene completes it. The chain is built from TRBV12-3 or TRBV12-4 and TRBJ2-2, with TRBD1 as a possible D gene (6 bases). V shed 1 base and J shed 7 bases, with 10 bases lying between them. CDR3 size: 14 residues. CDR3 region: CASSLDQGSGELFF. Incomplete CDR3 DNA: TGTGCCAGCAGTTTAGACCAGGGGAGCGGGGAG.

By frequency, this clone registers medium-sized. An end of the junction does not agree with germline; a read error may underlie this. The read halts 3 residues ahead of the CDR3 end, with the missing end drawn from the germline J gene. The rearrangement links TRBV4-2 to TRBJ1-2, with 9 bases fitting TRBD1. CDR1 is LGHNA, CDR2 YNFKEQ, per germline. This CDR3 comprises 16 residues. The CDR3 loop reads CASSQDVGQGVYGYTF. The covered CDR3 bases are TGCGCCAGCAGCCAAGATGTGGGACAGGGAGTCTACGGC.